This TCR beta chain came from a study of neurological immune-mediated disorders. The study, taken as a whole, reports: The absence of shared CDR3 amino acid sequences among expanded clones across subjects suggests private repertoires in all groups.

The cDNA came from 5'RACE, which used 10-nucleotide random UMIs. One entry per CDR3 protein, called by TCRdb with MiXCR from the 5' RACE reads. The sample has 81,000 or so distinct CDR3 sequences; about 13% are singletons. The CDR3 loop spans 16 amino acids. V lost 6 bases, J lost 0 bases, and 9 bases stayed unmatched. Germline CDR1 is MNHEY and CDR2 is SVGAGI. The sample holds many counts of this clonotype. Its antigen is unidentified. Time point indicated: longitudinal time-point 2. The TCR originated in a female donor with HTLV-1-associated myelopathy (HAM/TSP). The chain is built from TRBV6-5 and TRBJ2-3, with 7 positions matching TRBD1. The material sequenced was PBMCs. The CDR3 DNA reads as TGTGCCAGCAGATACAGGGGTGGAACAAGCACAGATACGCAGTATTTT. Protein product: CASRYRGGTSTDTQYF.